The source of this TCR beta chain is a study of control samples from healthy donors and cancer patients. The CDR3 runs 14 residues. Germline CDR1 and CDR2: MNHNS and SASEGT. Trimming removed 2 bases at V and 3 bases at J, with 10 bases between. Regarding this clone: This same CDR3 is encoded by further DNA sequences in the sample.

Some clones are missing from TCRdb's copy, which holds only in-frame ones; the method was immunoSEQ multiplex PCR. The repertoire holds some 200,000 clones, with around 94% as singletons. This sequence was found in a man aged 45-65 years in good health. The rearrangement uses TRBV6-1 and TRBJ1-2; D call uncertain. Material: blood. DNA of the CDR3: TGTGCCAGCAGTGAATTGGGTGGGGACTATGGCTACACCTTC. It translates to CASSELGGDYGYTF.